These T cell receptor beta chains were read from a single sample in a study of cytomegalovirus exposure and HLA in healthy donors. The table came from immunoSEQ multiplex PCR; TCRdb's copy has only in-frame clones and leaves some out. The sample consists of roughly 150,000 clones, roughly four fifths of them appearing once. Material for sequencing was PBMCs. The receptors shown here come from a male donor in good health and CMV-seronegative. The conserved cysteine and the conserved F or W are not part of the CDR3 here.

v_call cdr3_aa
TRBV28 ASSPTQGRFSFVAF
TRBV10-3 AISEWGQGLTGELF
TRBV7-3 ASSLTISTGHHYEQY
TRBV30 AWSLEVQTKAF
TRBV14 ASSQTWTSGSYEQY
TRBV27 ASSLRGFGYGYT
TRBV5-5 ASSFRSNQETQY
TRBV28 ASSQGGNSPLH
TRBV27 ARGGFGNNEQF
TRBV2 ASSERRTGNNEQF
TRBV9 ASDLLGLGGGELF
TRBV6-6 ASSRDSTHEQY
TRBV25-1 ASTGLGGGQF
TRBV5-1 ASSRGGLAAESNEQF
TRBV6-5 ASSYQYRGRGTEAF
TRBV9 ASSVTTNTGELF
TRBV5-5 ASSLSGTGYYEQY
TRBV27 ASGGLAANTGELF
TRBV18 ASSPILGGMNTEAF
TRBV27 ASSYASAPEAF
TRBV10-3 AISPGRDRRNTEAF
TRBV2 ASRGGGNQPQH
TRBV14 ASSHLRYEQY
TRBV6-5 ASSYPSGGYNEQF
TRBV9 ASSTPLAGDSNEQF
TRBV15 ATSRDPGLTYEQY
TRBV29-1 SVDETATGELF
TRBV7-3 ASSLRGGLENTEAF